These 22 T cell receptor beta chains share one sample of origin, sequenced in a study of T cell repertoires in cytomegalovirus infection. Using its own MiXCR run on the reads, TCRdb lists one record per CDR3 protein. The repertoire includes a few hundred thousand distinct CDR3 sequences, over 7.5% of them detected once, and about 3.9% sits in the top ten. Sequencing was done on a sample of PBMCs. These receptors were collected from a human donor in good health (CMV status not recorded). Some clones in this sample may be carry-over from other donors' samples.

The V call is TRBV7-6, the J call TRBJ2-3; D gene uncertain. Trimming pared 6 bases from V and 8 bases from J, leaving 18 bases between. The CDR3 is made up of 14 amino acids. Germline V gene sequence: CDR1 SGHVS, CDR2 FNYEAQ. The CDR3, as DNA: TGTGCCAGCAGTCCCTCCGGCAGGATTGGTACGCAGTATTTT. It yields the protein CASSPSGRIGTQYF. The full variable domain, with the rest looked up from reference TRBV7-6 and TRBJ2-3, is GAGVSQSPRYKVTKRGQDVALRCDPISGHVSLYWYRQALGQGPEFLTYFNYEAQQDKSGLPNDRFSAERPEGSISTLTIQRTEQRDSAMYRCASSPSGRIGTQYFGPGTRLTVL.

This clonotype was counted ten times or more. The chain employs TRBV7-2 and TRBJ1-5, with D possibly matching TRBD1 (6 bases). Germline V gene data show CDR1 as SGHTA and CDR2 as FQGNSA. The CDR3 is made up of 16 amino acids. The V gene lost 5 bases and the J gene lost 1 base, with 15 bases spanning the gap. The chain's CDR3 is CASSQQGTRSNQPQHF. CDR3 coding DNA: TGTGCCAGCAGCCAACAGGGAACACGGAGCAATCAGCCCCAGCATTTT.

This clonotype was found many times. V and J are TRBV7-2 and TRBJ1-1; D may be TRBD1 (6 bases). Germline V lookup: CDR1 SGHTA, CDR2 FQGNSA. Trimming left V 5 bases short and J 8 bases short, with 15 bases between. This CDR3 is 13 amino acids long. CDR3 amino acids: CASSTPGTSEAFF. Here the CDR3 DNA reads TGTGCCAGCAGCACCCCCGGGACATCCGAAGCTTTCTTT.

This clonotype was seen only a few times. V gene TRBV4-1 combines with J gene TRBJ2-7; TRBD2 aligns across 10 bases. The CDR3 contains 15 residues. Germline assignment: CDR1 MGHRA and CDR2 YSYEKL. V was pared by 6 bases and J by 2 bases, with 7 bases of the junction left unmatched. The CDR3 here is CASSPTSGVTYEQYF. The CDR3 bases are TGCGCCAGCAGTCCAACTAGCGGGGTAACCTACGAGCAGTACTTC.

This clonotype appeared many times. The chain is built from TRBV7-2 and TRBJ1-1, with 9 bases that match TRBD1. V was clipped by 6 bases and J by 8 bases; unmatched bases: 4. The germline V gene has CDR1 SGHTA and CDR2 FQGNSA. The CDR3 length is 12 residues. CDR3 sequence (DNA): TGTGCCAGCAGAACGGGACAGGGCGAAGCTTTCTTT. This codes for CASRTGQGEAFF.

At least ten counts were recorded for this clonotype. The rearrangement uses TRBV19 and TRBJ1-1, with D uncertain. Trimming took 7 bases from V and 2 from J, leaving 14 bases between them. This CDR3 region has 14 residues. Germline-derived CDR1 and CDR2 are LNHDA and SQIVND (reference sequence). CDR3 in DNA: TGTGCCAGTACTTTAACCTGGGGAAACACTGAAGCTTTCTTT. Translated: CASTLTWGNTEAFF.

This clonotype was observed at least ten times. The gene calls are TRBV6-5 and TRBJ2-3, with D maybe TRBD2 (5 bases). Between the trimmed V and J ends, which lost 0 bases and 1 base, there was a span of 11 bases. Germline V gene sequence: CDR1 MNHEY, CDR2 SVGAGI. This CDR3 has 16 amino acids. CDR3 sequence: CASSYSGGLRTDTQYF. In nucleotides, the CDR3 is TGTGCCAGCAGTTACTCGGGCGGACTCCGCACAGATACGCAGTATTTT.

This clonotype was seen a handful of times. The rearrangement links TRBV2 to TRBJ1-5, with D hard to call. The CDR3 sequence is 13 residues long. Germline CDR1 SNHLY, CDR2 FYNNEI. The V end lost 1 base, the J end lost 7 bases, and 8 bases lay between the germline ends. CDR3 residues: CASSEGEGQPQHF. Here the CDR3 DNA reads TGTGCCAGCAGTGAAGGGGAAGGGCAGCCCCAGCATTTT.

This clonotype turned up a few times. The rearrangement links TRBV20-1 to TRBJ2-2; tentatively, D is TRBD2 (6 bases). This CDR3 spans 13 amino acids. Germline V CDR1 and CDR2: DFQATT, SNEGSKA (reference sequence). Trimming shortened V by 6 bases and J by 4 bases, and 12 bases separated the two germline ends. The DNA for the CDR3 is TGCAGTGCCCTGTGGGGGGTCACCGGGGAGCTGTTTTTT. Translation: CSALWGVTGELFF.

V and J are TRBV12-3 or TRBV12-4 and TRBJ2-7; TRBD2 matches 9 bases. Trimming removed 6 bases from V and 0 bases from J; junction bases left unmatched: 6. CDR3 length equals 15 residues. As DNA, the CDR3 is TGTGCCAGCAGACCATCTAGCGGGGCCTCCTACGAGCAGTACTTC. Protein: CASRPSSGASYEQYF.

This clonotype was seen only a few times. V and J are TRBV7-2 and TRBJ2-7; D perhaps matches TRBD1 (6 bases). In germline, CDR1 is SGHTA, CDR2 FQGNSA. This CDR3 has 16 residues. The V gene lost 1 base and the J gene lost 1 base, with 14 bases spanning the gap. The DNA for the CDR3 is TGTGCCAGCAGCTTAGGGTCAGGGGTGTCTTCCTACGAGCAGTACTTC. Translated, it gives CASSLGSGVSSYEQYF.

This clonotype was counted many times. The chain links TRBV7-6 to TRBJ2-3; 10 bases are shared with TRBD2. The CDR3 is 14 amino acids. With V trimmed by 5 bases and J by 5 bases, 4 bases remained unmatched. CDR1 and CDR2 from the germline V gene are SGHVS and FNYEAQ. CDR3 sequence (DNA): TGTGCCAGCAGCGAGCGGGAGGGCCGAGATACGCAGTATTTT. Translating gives CASSEREGRDTQYF.

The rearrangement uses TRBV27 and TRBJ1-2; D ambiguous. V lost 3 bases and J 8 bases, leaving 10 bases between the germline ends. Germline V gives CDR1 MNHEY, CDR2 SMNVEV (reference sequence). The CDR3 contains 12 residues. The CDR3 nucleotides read TGTGCCAGCAGTTTTCCAGGACGGGGCTACACCTTC. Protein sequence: CASSFPGRGYTF.

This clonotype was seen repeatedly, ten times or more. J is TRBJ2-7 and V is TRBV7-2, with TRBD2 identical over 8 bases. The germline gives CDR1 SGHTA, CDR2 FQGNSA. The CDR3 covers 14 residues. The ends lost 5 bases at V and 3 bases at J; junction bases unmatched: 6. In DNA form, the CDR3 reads TGTGCCAGCAGCACTACAGCGGGGGTCTACGAGCAGTACTTC. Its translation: CASSTTAGVYEQYF.

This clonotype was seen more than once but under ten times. This CDR3 is CASSYSGGEAFF. The CDR3 DNA follows: TGTGCCAGCAGTTACTCAGGGGGTGAAGCTTTCTTT. The V gene is TRBV6-8, the J gene TRBJ1-1; D is possibly TRBD1 (6 bases). Trimming left V 0 bases short and J 7 bases short, with 6 bases between. The CDR3 runs 12 residues. The germline V gene has CDR1 MNHGY and CDR2 SAAAGT.

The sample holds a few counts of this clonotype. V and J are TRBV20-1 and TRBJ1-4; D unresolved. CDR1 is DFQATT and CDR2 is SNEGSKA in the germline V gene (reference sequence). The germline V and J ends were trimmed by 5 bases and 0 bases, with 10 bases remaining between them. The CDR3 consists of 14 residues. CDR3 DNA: TGCAGTGCTGAGAGGAGGACAACTAATGAAAAACTGTTTTTT. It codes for CSAERRTTNEKLFF.

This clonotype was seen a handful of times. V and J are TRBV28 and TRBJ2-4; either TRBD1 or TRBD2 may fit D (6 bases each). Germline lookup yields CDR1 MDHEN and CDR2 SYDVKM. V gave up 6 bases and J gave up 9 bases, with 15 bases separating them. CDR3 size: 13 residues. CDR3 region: CASSLPGARIQYF. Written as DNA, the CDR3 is TGTGCCAGCAGCCTCCCGGGGGCGCGCATTCAGTACTTC. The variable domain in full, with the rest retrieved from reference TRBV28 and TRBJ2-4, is DVKVTQSSRYLVKRTGEKVFLECVQDMDHENMFWYRQDPGLGLRLIYFSYDVKMKEKGDIPEGYSVSREKKERFSLILESASTNQTSMYLCASSLPGARIQYFGAGTRLSVL.

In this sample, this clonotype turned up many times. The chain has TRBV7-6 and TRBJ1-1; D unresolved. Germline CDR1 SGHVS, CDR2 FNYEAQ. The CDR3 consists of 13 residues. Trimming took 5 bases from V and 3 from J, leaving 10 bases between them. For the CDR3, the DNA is TGTGCCAGCAGCAAGCAGGAATACACTGAAGCTTTCTTT. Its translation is CASSKQEYTEAFF.

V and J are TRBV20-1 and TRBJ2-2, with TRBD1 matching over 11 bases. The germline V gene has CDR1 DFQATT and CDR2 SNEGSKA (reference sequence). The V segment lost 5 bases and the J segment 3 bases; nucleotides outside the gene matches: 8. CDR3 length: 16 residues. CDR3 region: CSAQSGTGGHTGELFF. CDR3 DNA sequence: TGCAGTGCTCAGTCCGGGACAGGGGGTCACACCGGGGAGCTGTTTTTT.

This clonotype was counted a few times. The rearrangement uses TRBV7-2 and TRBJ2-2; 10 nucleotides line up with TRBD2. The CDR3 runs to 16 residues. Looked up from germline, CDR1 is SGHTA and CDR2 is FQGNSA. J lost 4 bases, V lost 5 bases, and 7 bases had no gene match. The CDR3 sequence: CASSILAGVVTGELFF. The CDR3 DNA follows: TGTGCCAGCAGCATCCTAGCGGGAGTGGTCACCGGGGAGCTGTTTTTT.

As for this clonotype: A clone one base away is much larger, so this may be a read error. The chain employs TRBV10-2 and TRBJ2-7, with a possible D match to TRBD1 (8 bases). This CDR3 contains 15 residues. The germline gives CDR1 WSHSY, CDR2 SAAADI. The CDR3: CSSSESGQGGYEQYF. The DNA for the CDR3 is TGCTCCAGCAGTGAGTCTGGACAGGGAGGGTACGAGCAGTACTTC.

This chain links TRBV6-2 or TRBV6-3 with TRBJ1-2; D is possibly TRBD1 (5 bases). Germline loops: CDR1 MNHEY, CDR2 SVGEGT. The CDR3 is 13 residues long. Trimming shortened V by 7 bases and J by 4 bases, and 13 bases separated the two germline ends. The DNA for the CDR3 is TGTGCCAGCAACCGCAGGGACCTCTATGGCTACACCTTC. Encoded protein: CASNRRDLYGYTF.